These 21 T cell receptor beta chains originate from one sample sequenced in a study of blood T cell repertoires in COVID-19. The assay was immunoSEQ multiplex PCR, and TCRdb's table has in-frame clones only and misses some. The data show roughly 300,000 clones, with 85% to 90% seen just once and approximately 12% held by the top ten. Sample: peripheral blood. Receptor source: a human donor in a cohort sampled during active COVID-19.

V is TRBV19 and J is TRBJ2-2; D might be TRBD2 (5 bases). V lost 7 bases to trimming and J lost 7 bases, with 13 bases between them. The CDR3 is made up of 13 amino acids. Germline V gene data show CDR1 as LNHDA and CDR2 as SQIVND (reference sequence). As DNA, the CDR3 is TGTGCCAGTACTGTGAGGGCGGGCGGGGAGCTGTTTTTT. This codes for CASTVRAGGELFF. Full variable domain (remainder filled in from reference TRBV19 and TRBJ2-2): DGGITQSPKYLFRKEGQNVTLSCEQNLNHDAMYWYRQDPGQGLRLIYYSQIVNDFQKGDIAEGYSVSREKKESFPLTVTSAQKNPTAFYLCASTVRAGGELFFGEGSRLTVL.

The chain links TRBV5-4 to TRBJ2-2, with a weak D call TRBD2 (5 bases). The V end lost 0 bases, the J end lost 7 bases, and 13 bases lay between the germline ends. This CDR3 comprises 15 residues. Germline values: CDR1 SGHNT, CDR2 YYREEE (reference sequence). CDR3 in DNA: TGTGCCAGCAGCTTGGCCCGGGATGGGTTCGGGGAGCTGTTTTTT. Its protein product is CASSLARDGFGELFF.

The CDR3: CASSPGNPYGYTF. The DNA for the CDR3 is TGTGCCAGCTCACCGGGCAACCCGTATGGCTACACCTTC. The chain couples TRBV18 to TRBJ1-2; D gene ambiguous. Germline V CDR1 and CDR2: KGHSH, LQKENI. The CDR3 has 13 amino acids. The ends were cut back, 3 bases at V and 5 bases at J, with 10 bases in the middle.

The chain has TRBV19 and TRBJ1-2; 10 bases map to TRBD1. CDR1 is LNHDA and CDR2 is SQIVND in the germline V gene (reference sequence). CDR3 size: 12 residues. V lost 8 bases and J lost 5; bases outside the gene matches: 2. The CDR3: CASGDRGYGYTF. The CDR3 DNA follows: TGTGCCAGTGGGGACAGGGGATATGGCTACACCTTC.

The V and J genes are TRBV4-3 and TRBJ2-5, with 8 bases identical to TRBD2. The CDR3 contains 16 residues. Trimming at V came to 3 bases and at J to 5 bases, leaving 11 bases not matched to a gene. Germline loops: CDR1 LGHNA, CDR2 YSLEER. The DNA of the CDR3 is TGCGCCAGCAGCCACACGCGGGCTAGCGGGTTGGAGACCCAGTACTTC. This translates into CASSHTRASGLETQYF.

V is TRBV7-8 and J is TRBJ2-3; a weak D match, TRBD2 (5 bases). The CDR3 contains 18 residues. CDR1 SGHVS and CDR2 FQNEAQ come from the germline V gene. V was pared by 5 bases and J by 7 bases, with 28 bases between. CDR3 amino acids: CASSPFRASGAFIYTQYF. CDR3 coding DNA: TGTGCCAGCAGCCCTTTCAGAGCGAGCGGAGCCTTTATATATACGCAGTATTTT.

The gene calls are TRBV5-6 and TRBJ2-3; 7 nucleotides match TRBD2. Germline lookup yields CDR1 SGHDT and CDR2 YYEEEE. The V and J ends lost 2 bases and 8 bases, in that order; junction bases with no gene match: 11. The CDR3 runs 15 residues. The CDR3 DNA follows: TGTGCCAGCAGCTTAGGTGTGACTAGCAGAGTTACGCAGTATTTT. It translates to CASSLGVTSRVTQYF.

The genes are TRBV11-1 and TRBJ2-1; D might be TRBD1 (6 bases). With 1 base removed from V and 2 bases from J, the gap between germline ends came to 12 bases. Looked up from germline, CDR1 is SGHAT and CDR2 is FQDESV (reference sequence). This CDR3 contains 16 residues. CDR3 in amino acids: CASSLDGQGTYNEQFF. In nucleotides, the CDR3 is TGTGCCAGCAGCTTAGATGGGCAGGGGACCTACAATGAGCAGTTCTTC.

The chain uses TRBV28 and TRBJ1-5, with TRBD1 as a possible D gene (5 bases). The CDR3 has 15 amino acids. The germline V and J ends were trimmed by 5 bases and 3 bases, with 14 bases remaining between them. Germline-derived CDR1 and CDR2 are MDHEN and SYDVKM. DNA for the CDR3: TGTGCCAGCAGTCTCCCCCAGACAGTCAATCAGCCCCAGCATTTT. Protein sequence: CASSLPQTVNQPQHF. The variable domain in full, completed from reference TRBV28 and TRBJ1-5, reads DVKVTQSSRYLVKRTGEKVFLECVQDMDHENMFWYRQDPGLGLRLIYFSYDVKMKEKGDIPEGYSVSREKKERFSLILESASTNQTSMYLCASSLPQTVNQPQHFGDGTRLSIL.

The rearrangement uses TRBV28 and TRBJ2-3, with D tentatively TRBD2 (5 bases). The CDR3 totals 13 residues. Trimming removed 8 bases at V and 2 bases at J, with 11 bases between. Germline CDR1 is MDHEN and CDR2 is SYDVKM. CDR3 DNA sequence: TGTGCCAGCGGGGAGTCCTACACAGATACGCAGTATTTT. Its translation: CASGESYTDTQYF.

The rearrangement joins TRBV27 to TRBJ2-1, with D possibly matching TRBD2 (6 bases). The V gene lost 2 bases and the J gene lost 8 bases, with 13 bases spanning the gap. Germline V gene lookup returns CDR1 MNHEY and CDR2 SMNVEV (reference sequence). This CDR3 region has 14 residues. The CDR3 sequence: CASSLQGGNHEQFF. In DNA, the CDR3 is TGTGCCAGCAGTTTACAGGGAGGAAACCATGAGCAGTTCTTC.

J is TRBJ2-3 and V is TRBV7-8; 8 bases match TRBD2. J was trimmed by 6 bases and V by 2 bases; bases with no gene match: 10. The CDR3 runs 16 residues. Germline values: CDR1 SGHVS, CDR2 FQNEAQ. CDR3 region: CASSLWGASGFDTQYF. The CDR3 DNA is TGTGCCAGCAGCTTATGGGGCGCTAGCGGGTTTGATACGCAGTATTTT.

CDR3: CASSPLQGSTDTQYF. The CDR3 region has the DNA TGTGCCAGCAGCCCGCTACAGGGCTCCACAGATACGCAGTATTTT. This chain joins TRBV7-2 and TRBJ2-3, with D tentatively TRBD1 (6 bases). Germline V lookup: CDR1 SGHTA, CDR2 FQGNSA. V shed 5 bases and J shed 2 bases, with 14 bases lying between them. The CDR3 has 15 residues.

This clone has a handful of counts. This chain connects TRBV27 to TRBJ1-2; no clear D gene. V was trimmed by 3 bases and J by 4 bases, leaving 9 bases between them. There are 13 residues in the CDR3. The germline V gene has CDR1 MNHEY and CDR2 SMNVEV (reference sequence). CDR3 amino acids: CASSLNSLYGYTF. In DNA form, the CDR3 reads TGTGCCAGCAGTTTGAACTCTCTCTATGGCTACACCTTC.

V and J are TRBV18 and TRBJ2-1, with 7 positions matching TRBD2. The length of the CDR3 is 16 residues. J gave up 5 bases and V 3 bases, and 10 bases lay outside the gene matches. Per germline, CDR1 KGHSH and CDR2 LQKENI. The CDR3 sequence is CASSPLREGQNNEQFF. DNA of the CDR3: TGTGCCAGCTCACCGCTCAGGGAGGGGCAAAACAATGAGCAGTTCTTC.

CDR3 loop: CASKYSRGELFF. CDR3 nucleotides: TGTGCCAGCAAGTATAGTAGAGGGGAGCTGTTTTTT. This chain connects TRBV27 to TRBJ2-2; D is undetermined. CDR3 length: 12 amino acids. V lost 7 bases to trimming and J lost 8 bases, with 11 bases between them. Germline-derived CDR1 and CDR2 are MNHEY and SMNVEV (reference sequence).

This chain uses TRBV3-1 (or the pseudogene TRBV3-2) with TRBJ1-2; D is unclear. CDR1 is LGHDT, CDR2 YNNKEL, per germline (reference sequence). The CDR3 covers 13 residues. Deletions cut 0 bases from V and 9 bases from J, with 11 bases between. This chain's CDR3 is CASSQERGQSYTF. For the CDR3, the DNA is TGTGCCAGCAGCCAAGAACGCGGGCAGAGCTACACCTTC.

The chain employs TRBV4-2 and TRBJ1-2; weak D call: TRBD1 (5 bases). This CDR3 is built from 14 residues. CDR1 is LGHNA and CDR2 is YNFKEQ in the germline V gene. Trimming shortened V by 4 bases and J by 1 base, and 10 bases separated the two germline ends. CDR3 loop: CASSRLGLNYGYTF. The CDR3 DNA sequence: TGTGCCAGCAGCCGCCTGGGACTTAACTATGGCTACACCTTC.

The V gene is TRBV27, the J gene TRBJ1-2; TRBD1 matches at 9 bases. The CDR3 loop spans 16 amino acids. The germline V gene encodes CDR1 MNHEY and CDR2 SMNVEV (reference sequence). V lost 5 bases to trimming and J lost 1 base; unmatched junction nucleotides: 8. As DNA, the CDR3 is TGTGCCAGCAGTCCTGCCGGGACAGGGATTAACTATGGCTACACCTTC. This encodes CASSPAGTGINYGYTF.

V is TRBV4-1 and J is TRBJ2-1, with a tentative D call TRBD1 (6 bases). This CDR3 is built from 19 residues. Trimming removed 0 bases from V and 9 bases from J, with 27 bases in between. Germline lookup yields CDR1 MGHRA and CDR2 YSYEKL. The CDR3 sequence is CASSQDRSMGASRAGEQFF. CDR3 DNA sequence: TGCGCCAGCAGCCAAGATCGCTCCATGGGGGCGAGCAGGGCGGGTGAGCAGTTCTTC.

The chain has TRBV25-1 and TRBJ1-2; 11 nucleotides align to TRBD1. Germline-derived CDR1 and CDR2 are MGHDK and SYGVNS. V shed 2 bases and J 7 bases; nucleotides not matched to a gene: 3. The CDR3 extends over 14 amino acids. CDR3 in DNA: TGTGCCAGCAGTGAAGGACAGGGGGCAGCTGGCTACACCTTC. The encoded protein is CASSEGQGAAGYTF.